Sequencing of this T cell receptor (beta chain) was carried out in a study of T cells in lung cancer brain metastases. The method was immunoSEQ multiplex PCR; TCRdb's version includes in-frame clones alone and lacks a portion of them. The sample contains 4,500 to 5,000 clones, approximately 83% of which appear only once. This TCR was recovered from a man in his fifties with non-small cell lung cancer. Sequenced input: tumor tissue from the primary lung tumor.

The chain's CDR3 is CASSQVLSGLAFF. The CDR3 DNA sequence: TGCGCCAGCAGCCAAGTTCTTTCGGGTTTAGCTTTCTTT. The chain recombines TRBV4-1 with TRBJ1-1; no firm D call. Trimming stripped 1 base from V and 10 bases from J, with 13 bases between. The germline V gene encodes CDR1 MGHRA and CDR2 YSYEKL. This CDR3 comprises 13 residues.